The text below deals with one TCR beta chain. This CDR3 has 15 amino acids. Germline loops: CDR1 SGHVS, CDR2 FQNEAQ. V was pared by 5 bases and J by 0 bases, with 4 bases of the junction left unmatched. The data originate from a study of cytomegalovirus exposure and HLA in healthy donors. Amplification used 60 Vbeta primers and 13 Jbeta primers. Libraries were prepared by immunoSEQ multiplex PCR; TCRdb keeps only in-frame clonotypes and omits some of them. The table shows about 140,000 clones, with 80% occurring only once. Sequencing was performed on PBMCs. The rearrangement joins TRBV7-8 to TRBJ1-5; 7 bases are a match to TRBD1. The TCR comes from a man between 40 and 49 years old in good health and CMV-seronegative. The CDR3 here is CASSPGTDSNQPQHF. In DNA, the CDR3 is TGTGCCAGCAGCCCGGGGACAGATAGCAATCAGCCCCAGCATTTT.